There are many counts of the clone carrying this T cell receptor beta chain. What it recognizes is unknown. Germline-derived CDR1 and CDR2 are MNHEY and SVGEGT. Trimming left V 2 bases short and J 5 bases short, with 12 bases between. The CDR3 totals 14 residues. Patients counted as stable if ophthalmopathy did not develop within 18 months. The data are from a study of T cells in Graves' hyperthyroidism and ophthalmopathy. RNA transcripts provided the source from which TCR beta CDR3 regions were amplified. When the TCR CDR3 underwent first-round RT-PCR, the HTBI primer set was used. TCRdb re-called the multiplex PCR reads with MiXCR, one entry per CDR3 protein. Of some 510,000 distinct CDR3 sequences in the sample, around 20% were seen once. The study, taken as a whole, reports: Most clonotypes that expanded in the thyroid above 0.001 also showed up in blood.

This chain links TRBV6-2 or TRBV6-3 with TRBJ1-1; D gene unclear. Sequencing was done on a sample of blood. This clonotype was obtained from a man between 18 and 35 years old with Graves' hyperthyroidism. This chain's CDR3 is CASSYTAGGTEAFF. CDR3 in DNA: TGTGCCAGCAGTTACACGGCTGGAGGGACTGAAGCTTTCTTT.